The rows below give T cell receptor beta chains drawn from one sample of a study of blood T cell repertoires in COVID-19. TCRdb's copy holds only in-frame clones and misses some; the assay was immunoSEQ multiplex PCR. The sample includes more than 350,000 clones, around 87% of them seen just once. The specimen sequenced was PBMCs or T cells enriched from blood (not recorded which). The receptors originated from a man between 18 and 29 years old who had recovered from COVID-19. Each CDR3 is given with its conserved first and last residue. The D gene is left open where the match is weak. Clone size appears in some rows only: once, few, many, or a class for an expanded clone.

D: TRBD1
V: TRBV5-1
size: NA
J: TRBJ1-2
CDR3: CASSLGQGNYGYTF
DNA: TGCGCCAGCAGCTTAGGACAGGGGAACTATGGCTACACCTTC

D: TRBD1
V: TRBV29-1
size: NA
J: TRBJ1-5
CDR3: CSVGGQGNQPQHF
DNA: TGCAGCGTGGGGGGACAGGGAAATCAGCCCCAGCATTTT

D: TRBD1
V: TRBV7-2
size: NA
J: TRBJ1-5
CDR3: CASSLSGGAVQPQHF
DNA: TGTGCCAGCAGCTTATCAGGGGGCGCGGTTCAGCCCCAGCATTTT

D: TRBD1
V: TRBV4-1
size: NA
J: TRBJ1-5
CDR3: CASSPADRGGGQPQHF
DNA: TGCGCCAGCAGCCCCGCGGACAGGGGAGGAGGACAGCCCCAGCATTTT

D: NA
V: TRBV5-4
size: NA
J: TRBJ2-7
CDR3: CASSLPSGTGDEQYF
DNA: TGTGCCAGCAGCCTTCCCTCCGGGACGGGGGACGAGCAGTACTTC

D: NA
V: TRBV4-1
size: NA
J: TRBJ1-5
CDR3: CASSPDRDNQPQHF
DNA: TGCGCCAGCAGCCCGGACAGAGACAATCAGCCCCAGCATTTT

D: NA
V: TRBV5-6
size: NA
J: TRBJ2-7
CDR3: CASSRLESYEQYF
DNA: TGTGCCAGCAGTCGACTGGAATCCTACGAGCAGTACTTC

D: NA
V: TRBV7-9
size: NA
J: TRBJ2-7
CDR3: CASSLALWGEGYEQYF
DNA: TGTGCCAGCAGCTTAGCTCTGTGGGGAGAAGGATACGAGCAGTACTTC

D: NA
V: TRBV29-1
size: NA
J: TRBJ1-2
CDR3: CSVDIYGYTF
DNA: TGCAGCGTTGACATCTATGGCTACACCTTC

D: NA
V: TRBV7-2
size: NA
J: TRBJ1-5
CDR3: CASSLNNQPQHF
DNA: TGTGCCAGCAGCCTTAATAATCAGCCCCAGCATTTT

D: TRBD1
V: TRBV9
size: NA
J: TRBJ2-1
CDR3: CASSVGQGSHYNEQFF
DNA: TGTGCCAGCAGCGTCGGACAGGGGAGTCACTACAATGAGCAGTTCTTC

D: NA
V: TRBV5-1
size: once
J: TRBJ1-3
CDR3: CASSNGGQAGNTIYF
DNA: TGCGCCAGCTCAAACGGGGGGCAAGCTGGAAACACCATATATTTT

D: TRBD2
V: TRBV5-1
size: NA
J: TRBJ2-2
CDR3: CASSEGLLGGELFF
DNA: TGCGCCAGCAGCGAGGGACTATTGGGAGGGGAGCTGTTTTTT

D: NA
V: TRBV6-4
size: NA
J: TRBJ1-1
CDR3: CASSVTGGAMAEAFF
DNA: TGTGCCAGCAGTGTCACGGGGGGGGCGATGGCTGAAGCTTTCTTT

D: NA
V: TRBV5-6
size: NA
J: TRBJ2-1
CDR3: CASSLGGLSSYNEQFF
DNA: TGTGCCAGCAGCTTGGGGGGACTCAGCTCCTACAATGAGCAGTTCTTC

D: TRBD1
V: TRBV9
size: NA
J: TRBJ2-7
CDR3: CASSPGTEYEQYF
DNA: TGTGCCAGCAGCCCCGGGACAGAGTACGAGCAGTACTTC

D: TRBD1
V: TRBV18
size: NA
J: TRBJ1-3
CDR3: CASSPGQGAGGNTIYF
DNA: TGTGCCAGCTCACCGGGACAGGGGGCTGGTGGAAACACCATATATTTT

D: NA
V: TRBV2
size: few
J: TRBJ1-6
CDR3: CASSDTQGGIISPLHF
DNA: TGTGCCAGCAGCGATACACAGGGTGGAATTATCTCACCCCTCCACTTT

D: TRBD2
V: TRBV5-1
size: NA
J: TRBJ2-5
CDR3: CASSQGLAGVETQYF
DNA: TGCGCCAGCAGCCAGGGACTAGCGGGGGTGGAGACCCAGTACTTC

D: TRBD2
V: TRBV4-3
size: NA
J: TRBJ2-1
CDR3: CASSQGLAGGINEQFF
DNA: TGCGCCAGCAGCCAAGGACTAGCGGGAGGTATTAATGAGCAGTTCTTC

D: NA
V: TRBV7-2
size: NA
J: TRBJ1-6
CDR3: CASSLATGGGNSPLHF
DNA: TGTGCCAGCAGCTTAGCGACGGGGGGCGGTAATTCACCCCTCCACTTT

D: TRBD2
V: TRBV10-2
size: NA
J: TRBJ2-7
CDR3: CASRGGAGGPRNEQYF
DNA: TGCGCCAGCAGAGGGGGAGCGGGGGGACCCAGGAACGAGCAGTACTTC

D: TRBD1
V: TRBV7-3
size: NA
J: TRBJ2-7
CDR3: CASSRTGTGVNEQYF
DNA: TGTGCCAGCAGCAGGACCGGGACAGGGGTGAACGAGCAGTACTTC

D: TRBD1
V: TRBV14
size: NA
J: TRBJ1-6
CDR3: CASSPRHVVRGRNSPLHF
DNA: TGTGCCAGCAGCCCCCGGCATGTGGTTAGGGGGCGAAATTCACCCCTCCACTTT

D: TRBD1
V: TRBV23-1
size: NA
J: TRBJ1-4
CDR3: CARRQGNEKLFF
DNA: TGCGCCAGGAGACAGGGGAATGAAAAACTGTTTTTT

D: TRBD1
V: TRBV18
size: once
J: TRBJ1-6
CDR3: CASSPGTGNSPLHF
DNA: TGTGCCAGCTCACCCGGGACAGGCAATTCACCCCTCCACTTT

D: NA
V: TRBV5-4
size: NA
J: TRBJ2-3
CDR3: CASSLAMEIGTQYF
DNA: TGTGCCAGCAGCTTGGCCATGGAGATAGGTACGCAGTATTTT

D: NA
V: TRBV2
size: NA
J: TRBJ1-5
CDR3: CASSEGGPREPQHF
DNA: TGTGCCAGCAGTGAGGGGGGGCCCCGGGAGCCCCAGCATTTT